Given below is one T cell receptor beta chain in context. Its antigen is unidentified. MiXCR, applied by TCRdb to the 5' RACE reads, yields one record per CDR3 protein. The data show nearly 550,000 distinct CDR3 sequences, about a fifth seen once. The CDR3 runs 14 residues. V was clipped by 1 base and J by 10 bases, with 16 bases between them. Per germline, CDR1 SEHNR and CDR2 FQNEAQ (reference sequence). The sample originates from a study of T cells after yellow fever vaccination. Study findings and constraints: Detected again after the booster were most primary-vaccination clones, at about 96% CD4 and 88% CD8.

This receptor was identified in a man aged 25 to 40 who received the YFV17D yellow fever vaccine. The starting material was PBMCs, obtained 15 days after the yellow fever booster vaccination. J is TRBJ1-1 and V is TRBV7-9; TRBD1 is a possible D gene (5 bases). CDR3 in amino acids: CASSLGLQDPRAFF. CDR3 nucleotides: TGTGCCAGCAGCTTAGGTCTACAGGACCCCCGAGCTTTCTTT.